The 10 T cell receptor beta chains presented below share a single source sample, sequenced in a study of regulatory T cells in long-lasting Graves disease (dated by TCRdb to 2020 to 2022). Library generation was performed with multiplex PCR. Sequencing took place on an Illumina HiSeq 4000. To build TCR beta libraries, CDR3 regions were amplified by Arm-PCR using iRepertoire HTBI primers. The public reads were run again by TCRdb, first through fastp at Q25 and then through MiXCR, and only productive beta chains were kept. Rows with one shared CDR3 protein collapse into an entry with the most common genes and DNA. This sample lists about 540,000 distinct CDR3 sequences; roughly 13% were detected once. The ten largest make up approximately 9.3% of the sample. The time point label, as the study defines it: newly diagnosed GD, antithyroid drugs for less than 3 months. For both TCR sequencing and RNA sequencing, RNA was extracted from PBMCs using TRIzol.

This same sample was also taken into another study, of T cells in Graves' hyperthyroidism and ophthalmopathy.

The material sequenced was peripheral blood mononuclear cells (PBMCs), taken at new diagnosis, from a patient treated with antithyroid drugs. These receptor sequences come from a man aged 25-45 years with Graves disease. Donor details come from another sample of the same person, matched by shared clones.

In this sample, this clonotype turned up many times. The V call is TRBV28, the J call TRBJ1-4, with D unclear. Germline CDR1 reads MDHEN; CDR2 reads SYDVKM. V was shortened by 2 bases and J by 1 base, with 8 bases between the two germline ends. The CDR3 is 15 amino acids. The CDR3 DNA sequence: TGTGCCAGCAGTTTAGGTGGGAGAACTAATGAAAAACTGTTTTTT. This encodes CASSLGGRTNEKLFF.

This clonotype was picked up a small number of times. This chain's CDR3 is CASSLSGRPGETQYF. The CDR3 bases are TGTGCCAGCAGTTTAAGCGGGAGGCCTGGAGAGACCCAGTACTTC. This sequence joins TRBV6-5 and TRBJ2-5, with TRBD2 matching over 9 bases. There are 15 residues in the CDR3. Germline CDR1 MNHEY, CDR2 SVGAGI. With 4 bases clipped from V and 4 bases from J, the junction kept 7 bases outside the gene matches.

V gene TRBV6-2 or TRBV6-3 combines with J gene TRBJ2-3; 7 bases are shared with TRBD2. The germline V gene encodes CDR1 MNHEY and CDR2 SVGEGT. V shed 3 bases and J 6 bases; nucleotides not matched to a gene: 9. CDR3 length equals 15 residues. CDR3 loop: CASSYRGRALDTQYF. The CDR3, as DNA: TGTGCCAGCAGTTATCGGGGGAGGGCCCTCGATACGCAGTATTTT.

This clonotype was observed at least ten times. The genes are TRBV15 and TRBJ2-1, with D possibly TRBD1 on 5 matching bases. Germline V gene lookup returns CDR1 LNHNV and CDR2 YYDKDF (reference sequence). The CDR3 is made up of 17 amino acids. Deletions cut 4 bases from V and 0 bases from J, with 16 bases between. The CDR3 spells CATSTAAGLSSYNEQFF. CDR3 DNA: TGTGCCACCAGCACTGCCGCAGGGCTCAGCTCCTACAATGAGCAGTTCTTC.

Regarding this clonotype: This is likely a read error, given that the CDR3 carries no conserved phenylalanine or tryptophan at its end. The rearrangement links TRBV3-1 to TRBJ1-2; D not resolved. The CDR3 totals 14 residues. Trimming took off 1 base at V and 2 bases at J, with 8 bases between the two ends. In germline, CDR1 is LGHDT, CDR2 YNNKEL (reference sequence). The CDR3 DNA sequence: TGTGCCAGCAGCCAAGCACCGACCAACTATGGCTACACCTCC. Translated, it gives CASSQAPTNYGYTS.

This clonotype was counted between two and nine times. A read error is possible here, since a much larger clone lies one base away. This chain connects TRBV12-3 or TRBV12-4 to TRBJ2-5; D gene unclear. V was trimmed by 7 bases and J by 2 bases, leaving 11 bases between them. The CDR3 has 13 residues. The DNA for the CDR3 is TGTGCCAGCAAGCGTCAGAGTCAAGAGACCCAGTACTTC. It codes for CASKRQSQETQYF.

This clonotype appeared many times. DNA for the CDR3: TGTGCCACCTTACGGACCCCTGATGGCTACACCTTC. This encodes CATLRTPDGYTF. This chain uses TRBV10-3 with TRBJ1-2, with D uncertain. This CDR3 spans 12 amino acids. Per germline, CDR1 ENHRY and CDR2 SYGVKD. Trimming stripped 10 bases from V and 6 bases from J, with 15 bases between.

The chain is built from TRBV20-1 and TRBJ1-1, with TRBD1 matching over 7 bases. The length of the CDR3 is 17 residues. CDR1 DFQATT and CDR2 SNEGSKA come from the germline V gene (reference sequence). V shed 1 base and J 8 bases; nucleotides not matched to a gene: 19. CDR3 residues: CSARGDSGQLFRGEAFF. The CDR3 coding sequence is TGCAGTGCTAGAGGGGACTCGGGACAGCTTTTTAGAGGGGAAGCTTTCTTT.

This clonotype occurred many times. This chain connects TRBV29-1 to TRBJ2-1; TRBD1 matches 7 bases. V lost 6 bases and J lost 1; bases outside the gene matches: 6. Per germline, CDR1 SQVTM and CDR2 ANQGSEA. CDR3 length: 14 residues. The CDR3: CSVGTVWSYNEQFF. CDR3 nucleotide sequence: TGCAGCGTCGGGACAGTCTGGTCCTACAATGAGCAGTTCTTC.

This clonotype turned up a few times. The J gene is TRBJ1-5, the V gene TRBV29-1; D might be TRBD1 (5 bases). Germline V gene data show CDR1 as SQVTM and CDR2 as ANQGSEA. CDR3 length: 13 amino acids. Trimming left V 7 bases short and J 0 bases short, with 10 bases between. CDR3 coding DNA: TGCAGCGCCGGGACGGATAGCAATCAGCCCCAGCATTTT. Amino acids: CSAGTDSNQPQHF.